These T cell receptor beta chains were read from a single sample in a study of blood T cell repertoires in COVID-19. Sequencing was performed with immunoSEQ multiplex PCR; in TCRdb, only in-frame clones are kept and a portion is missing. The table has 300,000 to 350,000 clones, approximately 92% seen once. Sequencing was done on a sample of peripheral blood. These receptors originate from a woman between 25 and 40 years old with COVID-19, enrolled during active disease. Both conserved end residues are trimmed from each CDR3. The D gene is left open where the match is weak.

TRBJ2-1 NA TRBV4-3 ASSQDRAYNEQF
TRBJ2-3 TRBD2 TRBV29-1 SVEAPGLAATDTQY
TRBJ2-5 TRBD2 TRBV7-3 ASSLTGASGIQETQY
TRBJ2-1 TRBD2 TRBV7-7 ASSSSLAAKRRGEQF
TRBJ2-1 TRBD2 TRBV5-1 ASSLVSGKPYNEQF
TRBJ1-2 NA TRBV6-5 ASSYEGSHGYT
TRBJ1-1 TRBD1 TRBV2 ASSRDRESEAF
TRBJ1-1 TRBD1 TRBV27 ASSLWTGSGTEAF
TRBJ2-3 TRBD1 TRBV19 ASSPRLLGTGLTDTQY
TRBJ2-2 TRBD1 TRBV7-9 ASSHRQGARDTGELF
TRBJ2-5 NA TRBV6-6 ASSYGTRGRETQY
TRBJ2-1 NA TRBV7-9 ASSLDRGSSYNEQF
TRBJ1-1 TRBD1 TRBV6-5 ASSSVGTGGTEAF
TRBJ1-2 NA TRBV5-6 ASSRRTPTNYGYT
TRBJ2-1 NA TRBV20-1 SASADTSYNEQF
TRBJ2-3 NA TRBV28 ASRTGLLTDTQY
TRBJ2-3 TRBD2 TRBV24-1 ATTRGEGPTDTQY
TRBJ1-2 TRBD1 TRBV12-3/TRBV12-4 ASSGTGVGGYT
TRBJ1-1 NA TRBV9 ASTPEGREEGAF
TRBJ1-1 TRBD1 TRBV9 ASSPGTAGNTEAF
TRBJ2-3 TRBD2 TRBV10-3 AISESETSGTKDTQY
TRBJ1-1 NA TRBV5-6 ASSLDFGGRKAF